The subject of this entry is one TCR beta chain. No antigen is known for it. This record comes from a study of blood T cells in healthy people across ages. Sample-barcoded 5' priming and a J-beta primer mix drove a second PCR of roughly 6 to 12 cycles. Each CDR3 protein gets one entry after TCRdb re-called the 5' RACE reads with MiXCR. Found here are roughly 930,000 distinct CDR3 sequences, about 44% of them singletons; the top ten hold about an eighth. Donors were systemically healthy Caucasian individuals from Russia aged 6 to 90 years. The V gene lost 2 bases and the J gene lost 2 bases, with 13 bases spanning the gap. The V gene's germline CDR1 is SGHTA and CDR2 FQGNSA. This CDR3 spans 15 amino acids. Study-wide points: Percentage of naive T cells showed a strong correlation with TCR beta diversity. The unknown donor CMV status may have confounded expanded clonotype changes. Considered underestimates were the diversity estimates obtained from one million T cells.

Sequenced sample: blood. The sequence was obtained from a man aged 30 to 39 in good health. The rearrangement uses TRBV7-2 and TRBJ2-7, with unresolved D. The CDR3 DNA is TGTGCCAGCAGCTTACAGGCCATGCCCCCCTACGAGCAGTACTTC. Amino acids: CASSLQAMPPYEQYF.